These 5 T cell receptor beta chains were sequenced from one sample in a study of CD8 T cells in Susac syndrome. After extraction with the RNeasy kit, about 0.45 to 1 ug of the RNA was reverse transcribed using random hexamers. MiXCR was run by TCRdb on the immunoSEQ multiplex PCR reads, yielding one entry per CDR3 protein. The sample has about 180,000 distinct CDR3 sequences; roughly 92% are singletons. Material for sequencing was CD4+ T cells from PBMCs. The receptors derive from a human donor with Susac syndrome.

This clonotype was detected once. The chain recombines TRBV30 with TRBJ1-5, with D possibly matching TRBD1 (5 bases). Germline assignment: CDR1 GTSNPN and CDR2 SVGIG (reference sequence). Trimming removed 3 bases from V and 2 bases from J, with 14 bases in between. There are 15 residues in the CDR3. The CDR3 sequence is CAWRGTGVGNQPQHF. The CDR3 coding sequence is TGTGCCTGGAGAGGTACAGGAGTAGGCAATCAGCCCCAGCATTTT.

The chain joins TRBV5-4 to TRBJ1-6, with 10 bases identical to TRBD1. The CDR3 runs 15 residues. With 3 bases clipped from V and 8 bases from J, the junction kept 5 bases outside the gene matches. Germline V gene lookup returns CDR1 SGHNT and CDR2 YYREEE (reference sequence). DNA for the CDR3: TGTGCCAGCAGCTACGGGACAGGGGACGATTCACCCCTCCACTTT. Encoded protein: CASSYGTGDDSPLHF.

The rearrangement joins TRBV29-1 to TRBJ1-2; D ambiguous. CDR3 length: 11 amino acids. Germline CDR1 is SQVTM and CDR2 is ANQGSEA. The CDR3 spells CRAGAASGYTF. CDR3 coding DNA: TGCCGCGCGGGCGCGGCCTCAGGCTACACCTTC.

The V call is TRBV2, the J call TRBJ2-3, with D maybe TRBD2 (5 bases). V lost 2 bases and J 3 bases, leaving 9 bases between the germline ends. The CDR3 extends over 14 amino acids. CDR1 is SNHLY, CDR2 FYNNEI, per germline. Here the CDR3 DNA reads TGTGCCAGCAGTGAACGGGGAAGGACAGATACGCAGTATTTT. This codes for CASSERGRTDTQYF.

The rearrangement joins TRBV6-6 to TRBJ1-5; 8 bases map to TRBD1. Germline assignment: CDR1 MNHNY and CDR2 SVGAGI (reference sequence). The J segment lost 3 bases and the V segment lost 5 bases, leaving 6 bases of the junction unmatched. This CDR3 has 15 residues. CDR3 in DNA: TGTGCCAGCAGTACCGGGACAGGCGACAATCAGCCCCAGCATTTT. Translating it yields CASSTGTGDNQPQHF.